This T cell receptor beta chain was documented in a study of T cells in localized non-small cell lung cancer. Findings and caveats of the study: Adjacent lung was found to contain a median approximately 52 of the top 100 tumor clones. Exceeding tumor, uninvolved adjacent lung had the highest T cell clonality. Owing to sequencing of a solitary tumor region, heterogeneity cannot be discounted.

Concerning this clone: As yet, its antigen is unknown. At one boundary the junction diverges from the germline segment, which might be a read error.

Germline-derived CDR1 and CDR2 are KGHSH and LQKENI. The CDR3 runs 14 residues. Assay used: immunoSEQ multiplex PCR; TCRdb lists only in-frame clones, some missing. Of some 11,000 clones in the sample, approximately 48% are singletons; the top ten hold around 4%. The gene calls are TRBV18 and TRBJ2-5; no definite D call. The source is a woman between 35 and 70 years old with stage II squamous cell lung carcinoma. The source material was lymph node tissue, sampled before any cancer treatment. CDR3 residues: CTSSPRGPQETQYF. The CDR3 bases are TGTACCAGCTCACCACGCGGTCCCCAAGAGACCCAGTACTTC.